The 20 T cell receptor beta chains listed next were all sequenced from one sample in a study of blood T cell repertoires in COVID-19. Generated by immunoSEQ multiplex PCR, the TCRdb table keeps only in-frame clones and is missing some. The sample yields a few hundred thousand clones, roughly 85% seen once. Sequencing used PBMCs or T cells enriched from blood (not recorded which). The receptors originated from a woman between 40 and 55 years old with acute COVID-19.

The genes are TRBV6-5 and TRBJ2-5; TRBD1 matches 7 bases. The junction had 5 bases not matched to a gene; V was cut back by 6 bases and J by 7 bases. Germline CDR1 is MNHEY and CDR2 is SVGAGI. The length of the CDR3 is 12 residues. The CDR3 DNA sequence: TGTGCCAGCAGCGGGGACAGAGGGACCCAGTACTTC. Translating it yields CASSGDRGTQYF.

The V call is TRBV28, the J call TRBJ2-1; 8 bases are a match to TRBD1. Germline values: CDR1 MDHEN, CDR2 SYDVKM. V gave up 1 base and J gave up 2 bases; unmatched junction bases: 7. This CDR3 contains 17 residues. This CDR3 reads CASSLFYGTGAYNEQFF. CDR3 sequence (DNA): TGTGCCAGCAGTTTATTCTACGGGACAGGCGCCTACAATGAGCAGTTCTTC.

The V and J genes are TRBV19 and TRBJ1-2; 7 nucleotides match TRBD1. This CDR3 spans 15 amino acids. V trimming: 1 base; J trimming: 3 bases; junction bases outside the gene matches: 5. Per germline, CDR1 LNHDA and CDR2 SQIVND (reference sequence). The CDR3 nucleotides are TGTGCCAGTAGTATAGGTGGACAGGCGCACTATGGCTACACCTTC. Translating gives CASSIGGQAHYGYTF.

V and J are TRBV5-4 and TRBJ2-2; a possible D gene is TRBD1 (5 bases). Germline V gene sequence: CDR1 SGHNT, CDR2 YYREEE (reference sequence). Trimming stripped 4 bases from V and 5 bases from J, with 18 bases between. This CDR3 is 16 amino acids long. The CDR3 DNA follows: TGTGCCAGCAGCCGACAGAGTGCCAGGGAAACCGGGGAGCTGTTTTTT. Translation gives CASSRQSARETGELFF.

The genes are TRBV7-3 and TRBJ2-3; 9 bases align to TRBD1. V gave up 5 bases and J gave up 8 bases; unmatched junction bases: 8. The CDR3 loop spans 14 amino acids. Per germline, CDR1 SGHTA and CDR2 FQGTGA. The CDR3 loop reads CASSQDRGRGTQYF. The CDR3 DNA sequence: TGTGCCAGCAGCCAGGACAGGGGAAGGGGTACGCAGTATTTT.

V and J are TRBV28 and TRBJ1-2; 8 positions agree with TRBD1. The germline gives CDR1 MDHEN, CDR2 SYDVKM. V shed 7 bases, J shed 4 bases, and the junction held 8 bases outside the gene matches. The CDR3 runs to 14 residues. The CDR3 protein is CASKGQEFSYGYTF. The CDR3 DNA reads TGTGCCAGCAAGGGACAGGAGTTCTCCTATGGCTACACCTTC.

The rearrangement links TRBV28 to TRBJ1-2; 8 nucleotides agree with TRBD1. This CDR3 comprises 12 residues. V shed 7 bases and J 13 bases; nucleotides not matched to a gene: 11. Looked up from germline, CDR1 is MDHEN and CDR2 is SYDVKM. The CDR3: CASNLSTGGCTF. The CDR3 region has the DNA TGTGCCAGCAATCTGTCCACAGGGGGGTGCACCTTC.

This chain connects TRBV28 to TRBJ2-1; D gene ambiguous. The V end lost 2 bases, the J end lost 4 bases, and 18 bases lay between the germline ends. The CDR3 runs to 17 residues. Germline V gives CDR1 MDHEN, CDR2 SYDVKM. CDR3 region: CASSLTSGDLLYNEQFF. For the CDR3, the DNA is TGTGCCAGCAGTTTAACTTCAGGCGATTTGTTGTACAATGAGCAGTTCTTC.

The chain recombines TRBV3-1 (or the pseudogene TRBV3-2) with TRBJ2-5, with 15 bases identical to TRBD2. Trimming at V came to 1 base and at J to 5 bases, leaving 5 bases not matched to a gene. CDR3 size: 17 residues. Germline-derived CDR1 and CDR2 are LGHDT and YNNKEL (reference sequence). The CDR3 reads CASSQGTSGRVGETQYF. Written as DNA, the CDR3 is TGTGCCAGCAGCCAAGGGACTAGCGGGAGGGTTGGGGAGACCCAGTACTTC.

The J gene is TRBJ1-2, the V gene TRBV6-5; 9 nucleotides match TRBD1. The CDR3 length is 15 residues. V was pared by 8 bases and J by 2 bases, with 9 bases of the junction left unmatched. CDR1 is MNHEY and CDR2 is SVGAGI in the germline V gene. The CDR3 is CASGTRDRANYGYTF. Here the CDR3 DNA reads TGTGCCAGCGGGACCCGGGACAGGGCAAACTATGGCTACACCTTC.

CDR3 amino acids: CASSLGTGPDNQPQHF. The CDR3 nucleotides read TGTGCCAGCAGCTTAGGGACAGGCCCAGACAACCAGCCCCAGCATTTT. The chain employs TRBV7-9 and TRBJ1-5; TRBD1 matches at 7 bases. The CDR3 covers 16 residues. V trimming: 1 base; J trimming: 7 bases; junction bases outside the gene matches: 10. Looked up from germline, CDR1 is SEHNR and CDR2 is FQNEAQ (reference sequence).

J is TRBJ2-1 and V is TRBV6-6; TRBD1 might be the D (6 bases). Germline CDR1 reads MNHNY; CDR2 reads SVGAGI (reference sequence). The CDR3 runs to 15 residues. The V end was cut by 6 bases, the J end by 6 bases, with 18 bases between. CDR3 nucleotide sequence: TGTGCCAGCAGAGAGGACAGACACCAGGCCAATGAGCAGTTCTTC. Protein: CASREDRHQANEQFF.

The chain couples TRBV15 to TRBJ2-7, with a weak D call TRBD2 (5 bases). This CDR3 region has 14 residues. V gave up 0 bases and J gave up 6 bases, with 12 bases separating them. The germline V gene has CDR1 LNHNV and CDR2 YYDKDF (reference sequence). The CDR3 nucleotides are TGTGCCACCAGCAGAGATCCGGGAATCGGCGAGCAGTACTTC. Its protein is CATSRDPGIGEQYF.

The chain recombines TRBV6-5 with TRBJ2-2, with 9 nucleotides matching TRBD2. The germline V gene has CDR1 MNHEY and CDR2 SVGAGI. V lost 11 bases, J lost 0 bases, and 7 bases stayed unmatched. This CDR3 has 15 amino acids. The CDR3 nucleotides are TGTGCCGCCCGAGCGGGGGGTACGAACACCGGGGAGCTGTTTTTT. This sequence encodes CAARAGGTNTGELFF.

The J gene is TRBJ2-1, the V gene TRBV15, with 7 nucleotides matching TRBD2. The CDR3 has 18 residues. Per germline, CDR1 LNHNV and CDR2 YYDKDF (reference sequence). The V segment lost 0 bases and the J segment 6 bases; nucleotides outside the gene matches: 14. The CDR3 nucleotides read TGTGCCACCAGCAGAGATCTTGGGTCGGGGCTAGCGGCCAATGAGCAGTTCTTC. Residues: CATSRDLGSGLAANEQFF. Together with reference TRBV15 and TRBJ2-1, the CDR3 gives the full variable domain: DAMVIQNPRYQVTQFGKPVTLSCSQTLNHNVMYWYQQKSSQAPKLLFHYYDKDFNNEADTPDNFQSRRPNTSFCFLDIRSPGLGDTAMYLCATSRDLGSGLAANEQFFGPGTRLTVL.

The rearrangement joins TRBV27 to TRBJ1-2, with D possibly being TRBD1 (6 bases). Per the germline V gene, CDR1 is MNHEY and CDR2 is SMNVEV (reference sequence). This CDR3 has 11 amino acids. The V and J ends lost 10 bases and 6 bases respectively, with 12 bases between them. CDR3 loop: CAIHDRNGYTF. The CDR3 DNA reads as TGTGCCATCCACGACAGGAATGGCTACACCTTC.

This clone was seen more than once but under ten times. CDR3 in amino acids: CASSPRVRETQYF. The CDR3 nucleotides read TGTGCCAGTAGTCCCAGGGTGCGAGAGACCCAGTACTTC. This chain joins TRBV19 and TRBJ2-5; tentative D call: TRBD1 (5 bases). CDR3 size: 13 residues. Trimming left V 5 bases short and J 4 bases short, with 11 bases between. Germline CDR1 is LNHDA and CDR2 is SQIVND (reference sequence).

The rearrangement links TRBV11-1 to TRBJ2-1; 10 bases agree with TRBD2. CDR3 length equals 16 residues. The V gene's germline CDR1 is SGHAT and CDR2 FQDESV (reference sequence). The junction had 4 bases not matched to a gene; V was cut back by 4 bases and J by 1 base. CDR3 residues: CASSSSGRGSYNEQFF. CDR3 nucleotide sequence: TGTGCCAGCAGCTCGAGCGGGAGGGGGTCCTACAATGAGCAGTTCTTC.

The chain links TRBV18 to TRBJ1-4; D unresolved. Looked up from germline, CDR1 is KGHSH and CDR2 is LQKENI. V was shortened by 0 bases and J by 8 bases, with 7 bases between the two germline ends. The CDR3 length is 13 residues. CDR3 sequence (DNA): TGTGCCAGCTCACCACCCAGCGGGGAAAAACTGTTTTTT. Translation gives CASSPPSGEKLFF.

V usage is TRBV5-4 and J usage is TRBJ1-5; D possibly corresponds to TRBD1 (5 bases). Trimming pared 4 bases from V and 6 bases from J, leaving 14 bases between. The germline V gene has CDR1 SGHNT and CDR2 YYREEE (reference sequence). The CDR3 loop spans 14 amino acids. The CDR3 DNA follows: TGTGCCAGCAGCCTTCAGGGAGGAGGTCAGCCCCAGCATTTT. Translating it yields CASSLQGGGQPQHF.